These 29 T cell receptor beta chains originate from one sample sequenced in a study of human T cells and chemical hapten exposure. The time point was: patch test 3, about 24 weeks after DPC sensitization. As for treatment: therapeutic diphenylcyclopropenone sensitization with weekly scalp DPC. TCRdb fed the RACE reads into MiXCR, producing one record per CDR3 protein. Among approximately 80,000 distinct CDR3 sequences listed, roughly 13% were seen once. The specimen comprised whole blood, sampled in connection with sensitization to the hapten diphenylcyclopropenone (DPC). The receptors come from a woman between 45 and 60 years old with alopecia areata. Some clones in this sample may be carry-over from other donors' samples.

This clonotype turned up a few times. The chain has TRBV7-2 and TRBJ2-5, with 8 bases matching TRBD2. CDR3 length: 16 amino acids. Per the germline V gene, CDR1 is SGHTA and CDR2 is FQGNSA. Trimming took 3 bases from V and 4 from J; bases not matched to a gene: 10. The CDR3 DNA reads TGTGCCAGCAGCTTGATGGCGGGAGGTTTTCGAGAGACCCAGTACTTC. It translates to CASSLMAGGFRETQYF.

This clonotype was found many times. In DNA, the CDR3 is TGTGCCAGCAGTCCTTATCTAGCGGGGTACAATGAGCAGTTCTTC. It encodes CASSPYLAGYNEQFF. The chain has TRBV12-3 or TRBV12-4 and TRBJ2-1; 9 nucleotides line up with TRBD2. This CDR3 spans 15 amino acids. The junction had 6 bases not matched to a gene; V was cut back by 5 bases and J by 4 bases.

This clonotype occurred many times. This chain joins TRBV5-3 and TRBJ2-4; D is possibly TRBD2 (5 bases). TRBV5-3 is an open reading frame, and its role is uncertain. The CDR3 consists of 15 residues. The ends were cut back, 3 bases at V and 2 bases at J, with 12 bases in the middle. CDR3 nucleotide sequence: TGTGCCAGAAGCTACGAAACTAGAACCAAAAACATTCAGTACTTC. This codes for CARSYETRTKNIQYF.

The table lists this clonotype with many counts. This rearrangement joins TRBV29-1 to TRBJ2-5; the D gene is possibly TRBD2 (5 bases). The germline V gene has CDR1 SQVTM and CDR2 ANQGSEA. CDR3 length: 13 residues. Trimming shortened V by 4 bases and J by 2 bases, and 11 bases separated the two germline ends. The CDR3 sequence is CSVAWAGQETQYF. The CDR3 DNA reads TGCAGCGTTGCTTGGGCGGGTCAAGAGACCCAGTACTTC.

This chain uses TRBV21-1 with TRBJ1-1; the table's D gene call, TRBD1, was not cross checked with the DNA. TRBV21-1 is classified as a pseudogene. CDR3 length: 12 amino acids. The CDR3 DNA is TGTGCCAGCAGCAAAGTTACCGGGGGAGCTTTCTTT. The encoded protein is CASSKVTGGAFF.

The chain combines TRBV2 with TRBJ1-1; D is unclear. The V gene lost 3 bases and the J gene lost 1 base, with 6 bases spanning the gap. The CDR3 runs to 13 residues. Germline assignment: CDR1 SNHLY and CDR2 FYNNEI. The CDR3 is CASSEQPNTEAFF. DNA for the CDR3: TGTGCCAGCAGTGAGCAGCCGAACACTGAAGCTTTCTTT.

At least ten counts were recorded for this clonotype. The V call is TRBV7-2, the J call TRBJ2-5; perhaps TRBD1 as D (6 bases). CDR1 is SGHTA and CDR2 is FQGNSA in the germline V gene. This CDR3 is 14 amino acids long. The ends were cut back, 5 bases at V and 5 bases at J, with 15 bases in the middle. The chain's CDR3 is CASSEIRGTETQYF. The CDR3 DNA reads TGTGCCAGCAGCGAAATCAGGGGTACGGAGACCCAGTACTTC.

The table lists this clonotype with many counts. The junction shows a germline mismatch at one end, possibly a read error. The CDR3 here is CSARGKRSEAFF. In DNA form, the CDR3 reads TGCAGTGCCAGAGGGAAAAGGAGTGAAGCTTTCTTT. The rearrangement uses TRBV20-1 and TRBJ1-1; unclear D gene. Germline loops: CDR1 DFQATT, CDR2 SNEGSKA (reference sequence). CDR3 length: 12 amino acids.

A word on this clonotype: A read error is possible here, since a much larger clone lies one base away. The V and J genes are TRBV18 and TRBJ1-1; no firm D call. The CDR3 totals 14 residues. Germline CDR1 is KGHSH and CDR2 is LQKENI. The CDR3: CASSPFGDPTGAFF. Written as DNA, the CDR3 is TGTGCCAGCTCACCATTCGGTGATCCCACTGGAGCTTTCTTT. Variable domain in full (rest from reference TRBV18 and TRBJ1-1): NAGVMQNPRHLVRRRGQEARLRCSPMKGHSHVYWYRQLPEEGLKFMVYLQKENIIDESGMPKERFSAEFPKEGPSILRIQQVVRGDSAAYFCASSPFGDPTGAFFGQGTRLTVV.

This clonotype has at least ten counts. The V call is TRBV29-1, the J call TRBJ2-2; D remains ambiguous. The germline V and J ends were trimmed by 3 bases and 2 bases, with 7 bases remaining between them. The CDR3 has 13 residues. Germline V gene sequence: CDR1 SQVTM, CDR2 ANQGSEA. CDR3 nucleotides: TGCAGCGTTGAGACCGACAACACCGGGGAGCTGTTTTTT. It translates to CSVETDNTGELFF.

This clonotype turned up a few times. The chain's CDR3 is CASSSTVDGYTF. The CDR3 coding sequence is TGTGCCAGCAGCTCCACCGTCGATGGCTACACCTTC. This chain connects TRBV7-2 to TRBJ1-2, with D unresolved. This CDR3 contains 12 residues. V was trimmed by 4 bases and J by 6 bases, leaving 9 bases between them. CDR1 and CDR2 from the germline V gene are SGHTA and FQGNSA. The complete variable domain, with remaining parts taken from reference TRBV7-2 and TRBJ1-2, reads GAGVSQSPSNKVTEKGKDVELRCDPISGHTALYWYRQSLGQGLEFLIYFQGNSAPDKSGLPSDRFSAERTGGSVSTLTIQRTQQEDSAVYLCASSSTVDGYTFGSGTRLTVV.

This clonotype came up a few times. This sequence joins TRBV11-2 and TRBJ1-1, with no clear D. Germline-derived CDR1 and CDR2 are SGHAT and FQNNGV. CDR3 length: 11 amino acids. The V and J ends lost 5 bases and 5 bases respectively, with 6 bases between them. CDR3 bases: TGTGCCAGCAGCCCTGGGACTGAAGCTTTCTTT. This sequence encodes CASSPGTEAFF.

The V gene is TRBV5-1, the J gene TRBJ2-1; D uncertain. The V end was cut by 0 bases, the J end by 6 bases, with 10 bases between. The CDR3 has 14 amino acids. Germline V gene lookup returns CDR1 SGHRS and CDR2 YFSETQ. CDR3 DNA: TGCGCCAGCAGCTTGGTTTTATCGGGCAATGAGCAGTTCTTC. This encodes CASSLVLSGNEQFF.

This clonotype occurred a few times. The V call is TRBV7-2, the J call TRBJ2-7; the D call may be TRBD1 or TRBD2 (5 bases each). V lost 1 base, J lost 2 bases, and 12 bases lay in between. The CDR3 consists of 15 residues. CDR1 is SGHTA and CDR2 is FQGNSA in the germline V gene. CDR3 coding DNA: TGTGCCAGCAGCTTAGTGGGGGACCCCACCTACGAGCAGTACTTC. This translates into CASSLVGDPTYEQYF.

This clonotype showed up just a few times. V gene TRBV18 combines with J gene TRBJ2-2; D tentatively reads TRBD1 or TRBD2 (5 bases each). Between the trimmed V and J ends, which lost 6 bases and 3 bases, there was a span of 20 bases. CDR1 KGHSH and CDR2 LQKENI come from the germline V gene. The CDR3 loop spans 17 amino acids. The CDR3 DNA sequence: TGTGCCAGCTCCCCGACCCGGAGAGGGGTCGACACCGGGGAGCTGTTTTTT. This encodes CASSPTRRGVDTGELFF.

This clonotype was detected ten times or more. The rearrangement links TRBV2 to TRBJ2-7; possibly TRBD2 for D (6 bases). V lost 6 bases and J lost 0, with 6 bases in between. The CDR3 is made up of 12 amino acids. The germline V gene has CDR1 SNHLY and CDR2 FYNNEI. In DNA, the CDR3 is TGTGCCAGCAGACTAGCCTCCTACGAGCAGTACTTC. The encoded protein is CASRLASYEQYF.

V gene TRBV2 combines with J gene TRBJ2-2; 8 nucleotides align to TRBD2. Trimming at V came to 7 bases and at J to 1 base, leaving 5 bases not matched to a gene. This CDR3 region has 15 residues. Germline V gene lookup returns CDR1 SNHLY and CDR2 FYNNEI. DNA of the CDR3: TGTGCCAGCATCGGACGGGAGGGGAACACCGGGGAGCTGTTTTTT. This codes for CASIGREGNTGELFF.

V is TRBV12-3 or TRBV12-4 and J is TRBJ1-6; the D is unclear. V lost 1 base, J lost 10 bases, and 8 bases lay in between. This CDR3 has 13 residues. The CDR3 protein is CASSLGGLSPLHF. The CDR3 nucleotides read TGTGCCAGCAGTTTAGGGGGATTGTCACCCCTCCACTTT.

This clonotype showed up just once. This rearrangement joins TRBV5-1 to TRBJ1-2, with TRBD1 matching over 8 bases. J lost 5 bases, V lost 4 bases, and 4 bases had no gene match. This CDR3 is built from 13 residues. Germline V CDR1 and CDR2: SGHRS, YFSETQ. CDR3 DNA: TGCGCCAGCAGCGTGGACAGGGAGTATGGCTACACCTTC. This sequence encodes CASSVDREYGYTF.

The chain uses TRBV20-1 and TRBJ1-2; D is unresolved. Germline values: CDR1 DFQATT, CDR2 SNEGSKA (reference sequence). This CDR3 region has 14 residues. V was trimmed by 2 bases and J by 1 base, leaving 11 bases between them. The CDR3 DNA follows: TGCAGTGCTAGACGGCAGAATCATAACTATGGCTACACCTTC. This encodes CSARRQNHNYGYTF.

This clonotype occurred a few times. The V and J genes are TRBV29-1 and TRBJ1-1; TRBD1 might be the D (5 bases). Trimming removed 4 bases at V and 4 bases at J, with 13 bases between. CDR1 is SQVTM and CDR2 is ANQGSEA in the germline V gene. The CDR3 contains 13 residues. The CDR3 region is CSVVRERGTEAFF. The CDR3 DNA sequence: TGCAGCGTTGTAAGGGAAAGGGGCACTGAAGCTTTCTTT.

This rearrangement joins TRBV7-2 to TRBJ2-7; the D gene could be TRBD1 or TRBD2 (6 bases each). The ends were cut back, 5 bases at V and 9 bases at J, with 17 bases in the middle. CDR1 is SGHTA, CDR2 FQGNSA, per germline. The CDR3 is 13 residues long. CDR3 loop: CASSEGGNRWQYF. In nucleotides, the CDR3 is TGTGCCAGCAGCGAGGGGGGAAACCGGTGGCAGTACTTC.

The CDR3 loop is CASSYGTDQITQYF. The CDR3 bases are TGCGCCAGCAGCTACGGGACAGACCAGATAACGCAGTATTTT. The chain combines TRBV5-1 with TRBJ2-3; 7 bases line up with TRBD1. Germline V CDR1 and CDR2: SGHRS, YFSETQ. The trim removed 3 bases at V and 9 bases at J, leaving 10 bases unmatched. This CDR3 spans 14 amino acids. Full variable domain (missing parts from reference TRBV5-1 and TRBJ2-3): KAGVTQTPRYLIKTRGQQVTLSCSPISGHRSVSWYQQTPGQGLQFLFEYFSETQRNKGNFPGRFSGRQFSNSRSEMNVSTLELGDSALYLCASSYGTDQITQYFGPGTRLTVL.

This clonotype was counted only a few times. The CDR3 loop is CASSLLGRGNEQFF. The DNA for the CDR3 is TGTGCCAGCAGCTTACTCGGGAGGGGTAATGAGCAGTTCTTC. The V call is TRBV11-1, the J call TRBJ2-1; 8 bases are shared with TRBD2. Germline CDR1 SGHAT, CDR2 FQDESV (reference sequence). The CDR3 consists of 14 residues. Trimming cost V 2 bases and J 7 bases; bases outside gene matches: 4.

This clonotype was picked up many times. The chain links TRBV3-1 to TRBJ1-4, with D possibly being TRBD1 (5 bases). The CDR3 is made up of 13 amino acids. Germline loops: CDR1 LGHDT, CDR2 YNNKEL (reference sequence). With 4 bases removed from V and 8 bases from J, the gap between germline ends came to 11 bases. Here the CDR3 DNA reads TGTGCCAGCAGCCGCCGGGGGGACGAAAAACTGTTTTTT. Translated, it gives CASSRRGDEKLFF.

This clonotype turned up a few times. The V and J genes are TRBV29-1 and TRBJ2-1; no clear D. CDR1 and CDR2 (germline): SQVTM, ANQGSEA. The germline V and J ends were trimmed by 6 bases and 9 bases, with 9 bases remaining between them. This CDR3 contains 10 residues. CDR3 protein: CSVGYGEQFF. DNA of the CDR3: TGCAGCGTCGGCTATGGTGAGCAGTTCTTC.

This clonotype has ten or more counts. V is TRBV13 and J is TRBJ1-2; 7 nucleotides match TRBD1. The J segment lost 3 bases and the V segment lost 4 bases, leaving 14 bases of the junction unmatched. The CDR3 is 17 residues long. Per germline, CDR1 PRHDT and CDR2 FYEKMQ (reference sequence). The CDR3: CASSSNRFTGEDYGYTF. The CDR3 DNA reads as TGTGCCAGCAGCTCCAACCGCTTTACAGGGGAGGACTATGGCTACACCTTC.

The V call is TRBV5-8, the J call TRBJ1-5, with D possibly TRBD1 on 6 matching bases. Per the germline V gene, CDR1 is SGHTS and CDR2 is YDEGEE. Between the trimmed V and J ends, which lost 2 bases and 1 base, there was a span of 13 bases. This CDR3 has 16 amino acids. CDR3 amino acids: CASSLPGAFSNQPQHF. CDR3 DNA: TGTGCCAGCAGCTTACCAGGGGCATTCAGCAATCAGCCCCAGCATTTT.

This clonotype turned up a few times. The V and J genes are TRBV20-1 and TRBJ1-2; D ambiguous. V lost 0 bases to trimming and J lost 8 bases, with 13 bases between them. The germline V gene has CDR1 DFQATT and CDR2 SNEGSKA (reference sequence). This CDR3 is built from 13 residues. CDR3 bases: TGCAGTGCTAGAGACCCGGAGTGGCGGGGCTACACCTTC. Amino acids: CSARDPEWRGYTF.